One sample yielded the 10 T cell receptor beta chains listed below, sequenced in a study of post-analysis software for immune sequencing data. Study-level points and caveats: Roughly 5 TRBV segments (TRBV5-6, TRBV5-1 and TRBV20-1 among them) occurred more frequently in patients than in controls.

Included in the TCR beta cDNA libraries were unique molecular identifiers. TCRdb re-derived calls from the PCR reads in MiXCR, one entry per CDR3 protein. Altogether over 250,000 distinct CDR3 sequences are present, 35% to 40% being singletons, with the ten largest covering around 5.2%. These receptors lack a known antigen. Sequenced material: blood. The source of these receptors is a girl between 10 and 17 years old with multiple sclerosis.

The chain joins TRBV4-1 to TRBJ2-7, with 10 bases fitting TRBD1. The length of the CDR3 is 17 residues. The germline CDR1 and CDR2 sequences are MGHRA and YSYEKL. J gave up 2 bases and V 3 bases, and 10 bases lay outside the gene matches. CDR3 sequence reads: CASSHPTGTGAAYEQYF. CDR3 coding DNA: TGCGCCAGCAGCCATCCCACCGGGACAGGGGCGGCCTACGAGCAGTACTTC.

The chain uses TRBV27 and TRBJ1-1; the match to TRBD1 covers 8 bases. Germline-derived CDR1 and CDR2 are MNHEY and SMNVEV (reference sequence). This CDR3 contains 15 residues. J was trimmed by 1 base and V by 9 bases; bases with no gene match: 10. The CDR3 sequence: CASLAGGIGNTEAFF. CDR3 nucleotides: TGTGCCAGTTTGGCAGGGGGCATAGGGAACACTGAAGCTTTCTTT.

This clonotype was counted once. A read error may explain this, as a much larger clone is one base away. This chain connects TRBV20-1 to TRBJ2-1, with 10 bases that match TRBD2. Looked up from germline, CDR1 is DFQATT and CDR2 is SNEGSKA (reference sequence). CDR3 size: 14 residues. J lost 6 bases, V lost 3 bases, and 5 bases had no gene match. CDR3 amino acids: CSASGSSGSNEQFF. CDR3 nucleotide sequence: TGCAGTGCTAGTGGGTCTAGCGGGAGCAATGAGCAGTTCTTC.

As to this clonotype: One base away lies a much larger clone, so this may be a sequencing read error. The chain recombines TRBV5-4 with TRBJ2-1; no clear D. The CDR3 covers 17 residues. CDR1 is SGHNT and CDR2 is YYREEE in the germline V gene (reference sequence). CDR3 sequence (DNA): TGTGCCAGCAGCCTGAAGTCGGCTCCCTCCGCCTACAATGGGCAGTTCTTC. Its translation: CASSLKSAPSAYNGQFF.

This chain connects TRBV4-2 to TRBJ2-4; 8 bases match TRBD1. Unmatched junction bases numbered 12, after V lost 1 base and J lost 13 bases. CDR3 length equals 15 residues. Germline V gene sequence: CDR1 LGHNA, CDR2 YNFKEQ. The CDR3 DNA reads TGTGCCAGCAGCCAAGTGTCGGCAGGGGGCGAGGAGCAGTACTTC. Translation: CASSQVSAGGEEQYF.

In this sample, this clonotype turned up many times. This sequence joins TRBV28 and TRBJ1-5; D may be TRBD1 (5 bases). The V and J ends lost 0 bases and 0 bases respectively, with 6 bases between them. This CDR3 spans 15 amino acids. Germline assignment: CDR1 MDHEN and CDR2 SYDVKM. The CDR3 region has the DNA TGTGCCAGCAGTTTATGGGGGGATAGCAATCAGCCCCAGCATTTT. Amino acids: CASSLWGDSNQPQHF.

The genes are TRBV19 and TRBJ2-1; tentative D call: TRBD2 (6 bases). Germline CDR1 reads LNHDA; CDR2 reads SQIVND (reference sequence). This CDR3 comprises 14 residues. Trimming took 10 bases from V and 5 from J, leaving 18 bases between them. CDR3 nucleotides: TGTGCCACCAAGAGGAGGGCTGCTAACAATGAGCAGTTCTTC. Its protein product is CATKRRAANNEQFF.

Ten or more counts support this clonotype. V usage is TRBV15 and J usage is TRBJ2-5; TRBD1 is a possible D gene (6 bases). From germline, CDR1 is LNHNV and CDR2 YYDKDF (reference sequence). With 3 bases removed from V and 1 base from J, the gap between germline ends came to 12 bases. CDR3 length: 15 amino acids. The CDR3 region has the DNA TGTGCCACCAGCAGTCCCCGGGACACCCAAGAGACCCAGTACTTC. This translates into CATSSPRDTQETQYF.

The V and J genes are TRBV5-1 and TRBJ2-5, with D tentatively TRBD2 (5 bases). Between the trimmed V and J ends, which lost 0 bases and 5 bases, there was a span of 11 bases. Germline CDR1 is SGHRS and CDR2 is YFSETQ. The CDR3 sequence is 14 residues long. The CDR3 sequence: CASSLVASGETQYF. The CDR3, as DNA: TGCGCCAGCAGCTTGGTCGCGTCGGGGGAGACCCAGTACTTC.

In the case of this clonotype: Germline is not matched at one junction end, which may reflect a read error. The chain links TRBV14 to TRBJ1-1, with D maybe TRBD1 (5 bases). CDR3 size: 15 residues. Germline assignment: CDR1 SGHDN and CDR2 FVKESK. CDR3 DNA: TGTGCCAGCAGCCAAGAAGGGAGGGGATGGACTGAAGCCTTCTTT. As protein: CASSQEGRGWTEAFF.